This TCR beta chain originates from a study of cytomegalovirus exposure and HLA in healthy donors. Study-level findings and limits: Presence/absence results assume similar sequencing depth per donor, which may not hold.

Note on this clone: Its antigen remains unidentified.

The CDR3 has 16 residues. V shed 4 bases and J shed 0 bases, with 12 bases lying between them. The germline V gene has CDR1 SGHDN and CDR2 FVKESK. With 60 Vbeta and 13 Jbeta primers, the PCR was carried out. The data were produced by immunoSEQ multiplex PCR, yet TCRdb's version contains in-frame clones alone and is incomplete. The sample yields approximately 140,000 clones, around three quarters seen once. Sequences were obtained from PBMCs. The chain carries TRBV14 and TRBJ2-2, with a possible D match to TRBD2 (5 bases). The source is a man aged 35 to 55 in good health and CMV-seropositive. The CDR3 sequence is CASSLRGGPNTGELFF. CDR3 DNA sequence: TGTGCCAGCAGCCTTCGCGGAGGCCCGAACACCGGGGAGCTGTTTTTT.